This T cell receptor beta chain was profiled in a study of identical twins. Study conclusions and caveats: The conclusions drew on cross-sectional statistical analysis instead of tracking the same donors.

A template switching step contributed a universal primer site, while unique molecular identifiers were present in the cDNA. TCRdb reprocessed the 5' RACE reads with MiXCR, giving one entry per CDR3 protein. The table has hundreds of thousands of distinct CDR3 sequences, less than 8% seen once. This clonotype was recorded a few times. Its antigen is as yet unknown. Germline V gene lookup returns CDR1 SEHNR and CDR2 FQNEAQ (reference sequence). The CDR3 totals 14 residues. The V end was cut by 2 bases, the J end by 10 bases, with 12 bases between. This sample also appeared in a second study, on yellow fever vaccine responses in identical twins.

V is TRBV7-9 and J is TRBJ1-6; D possibly corresponds to TRBD1 (6 bases). Sequencing input: memory (CD45RO+) T cells sorted from blood. This receptor was identified in a woman aged 18 to 35 in good health. CDR3 sequence: CASSLQGSYSPLHF. The CDR3 nucleotides are TGTGCCAGCAGCTTACAGGGGAGTTACTCACCCCTCCACTTT.